This T cell receptor beta chain was captured by sequencing in a study of T-cell memory formation after mild COVID-19. TCRdb called the 5' RACE reads again in MiXCR, with one record for every CDR3 protein. Among about 470,000 distinct CDR3 sequences listed, 15% to 20% were seen once. Points from the study as a whole: The study found contracting CD4+ clones mainly in CM and EM and contracting CD8+ clones in EMRA.

This clonotype turned up a few times. As yet, its antigen is unknown. With 3 bases removed from V and 6 bases from J, the gap between germline ends came to 12 bases. CDR3 size: 13 residues. In germline, CDR1 is SGHNT, CDR2 YYREEE (reference sequence). The sequence came from an adult woman who had mild COVID-19 (a few samples of this study predate the infection). Cell type and time point are not known. The sample comprised PBMCs or a T cell subset sorted from them (not recorded which). The genes are TRBV5-4 and TRBJ1-1; D possibly corresponds to TRBD1 (6 bases). CDR3 sequence (DNA): TGTGCCAGCAGCTGGCAGGGGCGGGCTGAAGCTTTCTTT. This codes for CASSWQGRAEAFF. Drawing the rest from reference TRBV5-4 and TRBJ1-1, the complete variable domain is ETGVTQSPTHLIKTRGQQVTLRCSSQSGHNTVSWYQQALGQGPQFIFQYYREEENGRGNFPPRFSGLQFPNYSSELNVNALELDDSALYLCASSWQGRAEAFFGQGTRLTVV.